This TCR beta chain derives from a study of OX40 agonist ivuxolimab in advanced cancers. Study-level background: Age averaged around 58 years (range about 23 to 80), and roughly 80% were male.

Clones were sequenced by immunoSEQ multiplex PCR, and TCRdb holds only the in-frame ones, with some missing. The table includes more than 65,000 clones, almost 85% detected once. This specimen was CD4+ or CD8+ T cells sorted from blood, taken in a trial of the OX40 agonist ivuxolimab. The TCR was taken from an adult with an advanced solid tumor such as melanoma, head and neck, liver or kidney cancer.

The CDR3 nucleotides are TGCGCCAGCAGCGCACAACTAGCGGGGGTGAACAATGAGCAGTTCTTC. Translating gives CASSAQLAGVNNEQFF. The chain couples TRBV4-1 to TRBJ2-1; TRBD2 matches 11 bases. The CDR3 totals 16 residues. Germline loops: CDR1 MGHRA, CDR2 YSYEKL. J gave up 5 bases and V 5 bases, and 8 bases lay outside the gene matches.